The clone carrying this TCR beta chain was seen once. No antigen is known for it. Terminally differentiated effector memory CD45RA+ cells were left out of the naive CD8 fraction, which was CD45RO-negative and positively selected for CCR7. This sample stems from a study of shared clonotypes between healthy human individuals. Replicate sorted-subset PCRs were loaded with around 220 ng DNA, 29,000 or so T cell genomes. Measured with immunoSEQ multiplex PCR; TCRdb has only the in-frame clones, and not every one. In the table there are hundreds of thousands of clones, around 95% of which are singletons. Study-level points and caveats: Naive subsets typically showed greater estimated richness than memory subsets.

Per the germline V gene, CDR1 is SGHDT and CDR2 is YYEEEE. CDR3 length: 11 residues. V usage is TRBV5-6 and J usage is TRBJ2-5, with D uncertain. The J call may be incorrect, as the DNA end agrees better with TRBJ2-7. The clonotype originates from a woman between 25 and 40 years old in good health. Material: naive CD8+ T cells sorted from blood. CDR3 in amino acids: CASSGGHEQYF. The CDR3 DNA reads as TGTGCCAGCAGCGGCGGCCACGAGCAGTACTTC.